This T cell receptor (beta chain) came from a study of OX40 agonist ivuxolimab in advanced cancers. This CDR3 spans 14 amino acids. Germline CDR1 SGHTA, CDR2 FQGTGA. V was pared by 0 bases and J by 10 bases, with 13 bases between. Generated by immunoSEQ multiplex PCR, the TCRdb table keeps only in-frame clones and is missing some. The sample includes around 130,000 clones, around 95% of them seen just once. This sequence was found in an adult with an advanced solid tumor such as melanoma, head and neck, liver or kidney cancer. J is TRBJ2-1 and V is TRBV7-3; a weak D match, TRBD2 (5 bases). The source material was CD4+ or CD8+ T cells sorted from blood, sampled in a trial of the OX40 agonist ivuxolimab. The CDR3 bases are TGTGCCAGCAGCTTAACGGAGGCAGCTCGGGAGCAGTTCTTC. This translates into CASSLTEAAREQFF.